The present T cell receptor beta chain was sequenced within a study of control samples from healthy donors and cancer patients (dated by TCRdb to 2018 to 2021). The CDR3 goes from the cysteine to the phenylalanine over 12 residues. The only DNA kept is the CDR3, 36 bases in frame from the first base. The receptor library was made with the immunoSEQ multiplex PCR assay. TCRdb took over this immuneACCESS table, retaining in-frame rearrangements with V and J assigned. Such tables are incomplete; in checked studies, under half of the missing clones stem from an unresolved V gene, and the remainder is unexplained. For this sample the table gives about 77,000 clones, of which 85% to 95% were detected only once. The ten largest make up approximately 6% of the sample. For this clone: No cognate antigen has been identified for it. No quality values exist for individual bases; no much larger clone is one base distant.

The rearranged segments are TRBV21-1 and TRBJ1-2. TRBV21-1 is a documented pseudogene. Sequenced: blood. The clonotype was recovered from a woman in her sixties in good health. The DNA sequence is given as TGTGCCAGCAGCATAAGTCTAGATGGCTACACCTTC. This yields the protein CASSISLDGYTF.